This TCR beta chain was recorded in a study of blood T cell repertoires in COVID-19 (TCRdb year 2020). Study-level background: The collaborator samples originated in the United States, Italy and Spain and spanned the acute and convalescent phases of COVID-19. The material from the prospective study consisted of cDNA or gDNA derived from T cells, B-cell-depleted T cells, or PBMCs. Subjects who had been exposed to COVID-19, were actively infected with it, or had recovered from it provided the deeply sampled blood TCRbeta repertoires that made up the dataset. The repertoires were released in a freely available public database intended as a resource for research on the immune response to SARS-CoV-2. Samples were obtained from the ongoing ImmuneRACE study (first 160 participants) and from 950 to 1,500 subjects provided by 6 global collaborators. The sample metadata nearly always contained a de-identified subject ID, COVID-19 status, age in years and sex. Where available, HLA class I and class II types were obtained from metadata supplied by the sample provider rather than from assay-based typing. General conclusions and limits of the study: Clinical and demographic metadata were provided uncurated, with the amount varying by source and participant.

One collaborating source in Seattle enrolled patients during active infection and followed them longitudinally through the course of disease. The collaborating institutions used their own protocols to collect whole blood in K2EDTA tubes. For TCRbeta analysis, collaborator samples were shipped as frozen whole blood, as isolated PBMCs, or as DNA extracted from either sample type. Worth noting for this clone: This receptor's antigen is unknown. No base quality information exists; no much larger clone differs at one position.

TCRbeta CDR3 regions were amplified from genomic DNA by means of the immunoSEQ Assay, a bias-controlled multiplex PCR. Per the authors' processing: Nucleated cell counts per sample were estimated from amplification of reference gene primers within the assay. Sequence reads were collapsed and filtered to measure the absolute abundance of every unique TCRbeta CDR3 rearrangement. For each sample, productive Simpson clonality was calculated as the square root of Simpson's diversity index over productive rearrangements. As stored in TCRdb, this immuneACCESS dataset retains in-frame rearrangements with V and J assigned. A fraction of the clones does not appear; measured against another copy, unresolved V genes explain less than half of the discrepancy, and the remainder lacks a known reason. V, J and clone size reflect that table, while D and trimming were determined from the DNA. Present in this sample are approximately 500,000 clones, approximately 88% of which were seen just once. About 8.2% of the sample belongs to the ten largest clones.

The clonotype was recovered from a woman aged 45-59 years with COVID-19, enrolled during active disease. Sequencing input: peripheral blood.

The DNA reads as follows: TGTGCCAGCAGCCCCAAAAGCGGGGAGAGCTCCTACAATGAGCAGTTCTTC. The resulting protein is CASSPKSGESSYNEQFF. The sequence links TRBV9 to TRBJ2-1; the junction holds 7 bases that match TRBD2. CDR1 SGDLS and CDR2 YYNGEE were looked up in the germline V gene. Trimming takes 4 bases off V and 0 bases off J; junction bases not matched to a gene: 10. The CDR3 has 17 amino acids, counting the end cysteine and phenylalanine. Only CDR3 DNA remains: 51 bases, in frame from the first base. The entire variable domain, with the stretches around the CDR3 drawn from the reference TRBV9 and TRBJ2-1 proteins, is DSGVTQTPKHLITATGQRVTLRCSPRSGDLSVYWYQQSLDQGLQFLIQYYNGEERAKGNILERFSAQQFPDLHSELNLSSLELGDSALYFCASSPKSGESSYNEQFFGPGTRLTVL.